The clone carrying this TCR beta chain has only a few counts. Primed by a sample-barcoded 5' primer and a J-beta primer mix, a second PCR proceeded for about 6 to 12 cycles. Using its own MiXCR run on the 5' RACE reads, TCRdb lists one record per CDR3 protein. The profile shows some 750,000 distinct CDR3 sequences, about 24% of them singletons. These data originate in a study of blood T cells in healthy people across ages. In the study overall: Per two T cells, about one barcoded beta molecule was captured through template switching.

Germline assignment: CDR1 DFQATT and CDR2 SNEGSKA (reference sequence). This CDR3 has 13 residues. The V and J genes are TRBV20-1 and TRBJ2-5; D possibly corresponds to TRBD1 (5 bases). Near its end, the DNA agrees better with TRBJ2-7, so the J call may be wrong. The sequenced material came from blood. The receptor was derived from a man aged 70 or older in good health. CDR3 nucleotides: TGCAGTGCTAGTACGGACACCTCCTACGAGCAGTACGTC. It translates to CSASTDTSYEQYV.